This entry is about one TCR beta chain. The source of the sample is a study of cytomegalovirus exposure and HLA in healthy donors. The primer mix had 60 Vbeta and 13 Jbeta primers. The method was immunoSEQ multiplex PCR; TCRdb's version includes in-frame clones alone and lacks a portion of them. The table lists 80,000 to 100,000 clones, about 80% of them singletons. The CDR3 is made up of 15 amino acids. Between the trimmed V and J ends, which lost 0 bases and 1 base, there was a span of 10 bases. CDR1 and CDR2 (germline): SGHRS, YFSETQ. The TCR originated in a man between 18 and 29 years old in good health and CMV-seropositive. Sequencing used PBMCs. The chain is built from TRBV5-1 and TRBJ1-1, with D tentatively TRBD1 (5 bases). CDR3 in DNA: TGCGCCAGCAGCTTGGATGCAGGGAAGAACACTGAAGCTTTCTTT. This gives the protein CASSLDAGKNTEAFF.